Listed below are T cell receptor beta chains from one sample, sequenced in a study of cytomegalovirus exposure and HLA in healthy donors. TCRdb keeps only in-frame clones here, not all; method: immunoSEQ multiplex PCR. The repertoire holds about 120,000 clones, with around 72% as singletons. Sample: PBMCs. These receptors were taken from a man aged 25 to 40 in good health and CMV-seronegative. CDR3s include the opening cysteine and the closing phenylalanine or tryptophan. A D gene is named only where the DNA matches it firmly. A clone size is listed for some rows: how often the clone was seen (once, few, many), or a class if it is expanded.

j_call v_call clone_size d_call cdr3_nt cdr3_aa
TRBJ1-2 TRBV6-5 . . TGTGCCAGCAGTTACATTGGAAGGTGGAGTGGCTATGGCTACACCTTC CASSYIGRWSGYGYTF
TRBJ1-2 TRBV9 . TRBD1 TGTGCCAGCAGCAAAACTCCGACAGGGGGCGGTGGCTACACCTTC CASSKTPTGGGGYTF
TRBJ1-1 TRBV5-4 . . TGTGCCAGCAGCTTGGTGAGCAAGAAGAACACTGAAGCTTTCTTT CASSLVSKKNTEAFF
TRBJ1-4 TRBV30 once TRBD1 TGTGCCTGGAGTGTAGGGACAGGGATTGAAAAACTGTTTTTT CAWSVGTGIEKLFF
TRBJ2-3 TRBV7-3 . . TGTGCCAGCAGCCCCCAAGGGAGGGGGTCCACAGATACGCAGTATTTT CASSPQGRGSTDTQYF
TRBJ1-1 TRBV5-5 . . TGTGCCAGCAGCCTATTACCCTTGGCAGCGGCCCGAACTAAAGCTTTCTTT CASSLLPLAAARTKAFF
TRBJ1-6 TRBV7-3 once TRBD1 TGTGCCAGCAGCTTGGGCAGGGGGCCCCTCCACTTT CASSLGRGPLHF
TRBJ1-2 TRBV5-1 . TRBD1 TGCGCCAGCAGCTCTGACAGGGGGGTATATGGCTACACCTTC CASSSDRGVYGYTF
TRBJ1-6 TRBV19 . . TGTGCCAGTAGAAAGCCAGGTGGGGGGGCAGGTAATTCACCCCTCCACTTT CASRKPGGGAGNSPLHF
TRBJ2-7 TRBV19 . . TGTGCCAGTAGTATGAGTGAGAGCTACGAGCAGTACTTC CASSMSESYEQYF
TRBJ2-1 TRBV10-1 . TRBD1 TGCGCCAGCAGTGAGGCCGGGACAGGGCCCTACAATGAGCAGTTCTTC CASSEAGTGPYNEQFF